The 16 T cell receptor beta chains below come from one sample, sequenced in a study of T cell responses to AZD1222 COVID-19 vaccine. The assay was immunoSEQ multiplex PCR, and TCRdb's table has in-frame clones only and misses some. This sample has some 98,000 clones; around nine tenths occur once, and the top ten carry roughly 13%. Sample: peripheral blood, taken on day 0 of AZD1222 vaccination. The receptors come from an adult in good health.

The chain carries TRBV29-1 and TRBJ2-5, with 8 positions matching TRBD2. The CDR3 runs to 14 residues. Trimming cost V 4 bases and J 1 base; bases outside gene matches: 5. Germline loops: CDR1 SQVTM, CDR2 ANQGSEA. Here the CDR3 DNA reads TGCAGCGTTGCGCGGGGGGCAGGCCAAGAGACCCAGTACTTC. This encodes CSVARGAGQETQYF.

This clone was recorded only once. The genes are TRBV4-1 and TRBJ2-7; TRBD1 aligns across 10 bases. The germline V gene encodes CDR1 MGHRA and CDR2 YSYEKL. The CDR3 contains 15 residues. With V trimmed by 1 base and J by 8 bases, 8 bases remained unmatched. CDR3 sequence (DNA): TGCGCCAGCAGCCAAGTCGGACAGGGGGGAGGAAAGCAGTACTTC. This sequence encodes CASSQVGQGGGKQYF.

The rearrangement links TRBV19 to TRBJ2-5; no reliable D call. Germline V CDR1 and CDR2: LNHDA, SQIVND (reference sequence). Trimming cost V 4 bases and J 2 bases, with 14 bases left between them. CDR3 size: 15 residues. The CDR3 DNA is TGTGCCAGTAGTACCCGCGTGGATATACAAGAGACCCAGTACTTC. Its translation: CASSTRVDIQETQYF.

The CDR3 sequence: CASSLGAGAGEEKLFF. The CDR3 DNA is TGTGCCAGCAGCTTAGGTGCTGGGGCGGGGGAGGAAAAACTGTTTTTT. The chain links TRBV7-9 to TRBJ1-4, with D possibly being TRBD1 (5 bases). Per germline, CDR1 SEHNR and CDR2 FQNEAQ (reference sequence). The CDR3 is 16 residues long. V was trimmed by 1 base and J by 8 bases, leaving 17 bases between them.

The genes are TRBV5-1 and TRBJ2-1; D possibly corresponds to TRBD1 (5 bases). V lost 0 bases, J lost 4 bases, and 11 bases lay in between. The CDR3 length is 15 residues. Looked up from germline, CDR1 is SGHRS and CDR2 is YFSETQ. CDR3 DNA: TGCGCCAGCAGCTTGGGAAGGGGCATATACAATGAGCAGTTCTTC. Translated: CASSLGRGIYNEQFF.

V gene TRBV30 combines with J gene TRBJ1-5; TRBD1 is a possible D gene (5 bases). Germline V gives CDR1 GTSNPN, CDR2 SVGIG (reference sequence). The CDR3 has 14 amino acids. Trimming stripped 0 bases from V and 7 bases from J, with 13 bases between. The CDR3 reads CAWSVAPGPQPQHF. In nucleotides, the CDR3 is TGTGCCTGGAGTGTAGCCCCAGGGCCCCAGCCCCAGCATTTT.

J is TRBJ2-3 and V is TRBV19; D may be TRBD1 (6 bases). Germline CDR1 and CDR2: LNHDA and SQIVND (reference sequence). CDR3 length: 15 amino acids. Trimming removed 4 bases from V and 7 bases from J, with 18 bases in between. The CDR3 is CASSTRSGTRNTQYF. CDR3 nucleotide sequence: TGTGCCAGTAGTACTCGCTCCGGGACACGGAATACGCAGTATTTT.

This chain connects TRBV10-3 to TRBJ2-1; D perhaps matches TRBD2 (5 bases). This CDR3 is built from 13 residues. V dropped 10 bases and J dropped 5 bases, with 15 bases sitting between them. CDR1 and CDR2 (germline): ENHRY, SYGVKD. The CDR3 nucleotides read TGTGCCACCCATGTCGGGATCAACAATGAGCAGTTCTTC. As protein: CATHVGINNEQFF.

This clone was detected once. The chain recombines TRBV19 with TRBJ1-2; D may be TRBD1 (5 bases). Germline lookup yields CDR1 LNHDA and CDR2 SQIVND (reference sequence). This CDR3 is built from 16 residues. Between the trimmed V and J ends, which lost 10 bases and 1 base, there was a span of 22 bases. The CDR3 sequence is CATDAGTALRNYGYTF. The CDR3 DNA follows: TGTGCCACCGATGCCGGGACTGCATTACGTAACTATGGCTACACCTTC.

The V and J genes are TRBV5-1 and TRBJ1-1, with TRBD1 matching 8 bases. Germline CDR1 SGHRS, CDR2 YFSETQ. The CDR3 runs 14 residues. With 0 bases clipped from V and 5 bases from J, the junction kept 3 bases outside the gene matches. In DNA form, the CDR3 reads TGCGCCAGCAGCTTGGGGACAGGGATTACTGAAGCTTTCTTT. It specifies CASSLGTGITEAFF.

This clone was seen just once. The rearrangement links TRBV3-1 (or the pseudogene TRBV3-2) to TRBJ1-2; no clear D. CDR1 and CDR2 (germline): LGHDT, YNNKEL (reference sequence). The V gene lost 0 bases and the J gene lost 4 bases, with 9 bases spanning the gap. This CDR3 comprises 14 residues. The CDR3 nucleotides are TGTGCCAGCAGCCAAGAGGTACGAGCCTATGGCTACACCTTC. Its translation: CASSQEVRAYGYTF.

The chain links TRBV25-1 to TRBJ1-4; D may be TRBD1 (5 bases). The germline V and J ends were trimmed by 4 bases and 4 bases, with 13 bases remaining between them. This CDR3 is built from 15 residues. Looked up from germline, CDR1 is MGHDK and CDR2 is SYGVNS. The CDR3 is CASSGYGGDNEKLFF. CDR3 DNA: TGTGCCAGCAGTGGGTATGGGGGAGATAATGAAAAACTGTTTTTT. Drawing the rest from reference TRBV25-1 and TRBJ1-4, the complete variable domain is EADIYQTPRYLVIGTGKKITLECSQTMGHDKMYWYQQDPGMELHLIHYSYGVNSTEKGDLSSESTVSRIRTEHFPLTLESARPSHTSQYLCASSGYGGDNEKLFFGSGTQLSVL.

V and J are TRBV19 and TRBJ2-5; unclear D gene. The germline gives CDR1 LNHDA, CDR2 SQIVND (reference sequence). This CDR3 comprises 11 residues. The V end lost 1 base, the J end lost 11 bases, and 8 bases lay between the germline ends. The DNA for the CDR3 is TGTGCCAGTAGTATAGCGGGTCGGCAGTACTTC. Translated, it gives CASSIAGRQYF.

The chain joins TRBV13 to TRBJ2-2; 12 nucleotides match TRBD2. Germline V gives CDR1 PRHDT, CDR2 FYEKMQ (reference sequence). J gave up 6 bases and V 4 bases, and 15 bases lay outside the gene matches. This CDR3 has 19 residues. The CDR3, as DNA: TGTGCCAGCAGCTCTCTGTGGGCTAGCGGGGGGGCCTCTGCCGGGGAGCTGTTTTTT. Translating it yields CASSSLWASGGASAGELFF.

The chain joins TRBV19 to TRBJ2-1; 11 nucleotides align to TRBD2. CDR3 size: 17 residues. Unmatched junction bases numbered 6, after V lost 4 bases and J lost 1 base. Per germline, CDR1 LNHDA and CDR2 SQIVND (reference sequence). The CDR3: CASSRASGGSSYNEQFF. In DNA form, the CDR3 reads TGTGCCAGTAGTAGGGCTAGCGGGGGGTCTTCCTACAATGAGCAGTTCTTC.

This chain connects TRBV7-2 to TRBJ1-2, with a tentative D call TRBD1 (5 bases). Germline V lookup: CDR1 SGHTA, CDR2 FQGNSA. Between the trimmed V and J ends, which lost 3 bases and 4 bases, there was a span of 9 bases. CDR3 length: 13 residues. The CDR3 sequence: CASSLTDLYGYTF. The DNA for the CDR3 is TGTGCCAGCAGCTTGACAGACCTCTATGGCTACACCTTC.